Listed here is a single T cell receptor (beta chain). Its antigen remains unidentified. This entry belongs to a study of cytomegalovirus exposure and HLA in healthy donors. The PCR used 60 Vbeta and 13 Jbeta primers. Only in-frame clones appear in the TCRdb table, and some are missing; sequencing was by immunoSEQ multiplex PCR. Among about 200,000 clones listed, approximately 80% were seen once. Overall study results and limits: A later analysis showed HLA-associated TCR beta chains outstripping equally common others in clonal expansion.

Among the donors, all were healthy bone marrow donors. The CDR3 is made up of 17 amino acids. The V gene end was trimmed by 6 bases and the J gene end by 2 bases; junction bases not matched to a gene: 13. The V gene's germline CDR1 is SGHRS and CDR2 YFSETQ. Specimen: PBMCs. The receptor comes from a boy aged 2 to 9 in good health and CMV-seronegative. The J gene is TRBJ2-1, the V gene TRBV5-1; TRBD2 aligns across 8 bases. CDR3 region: CASKPAGGLRAYNEQFF. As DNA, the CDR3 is TGCGCCAGCAAGCCGGCGGGGGGCCTCAGAGCCTACAATGAGCAGTTCTTC.